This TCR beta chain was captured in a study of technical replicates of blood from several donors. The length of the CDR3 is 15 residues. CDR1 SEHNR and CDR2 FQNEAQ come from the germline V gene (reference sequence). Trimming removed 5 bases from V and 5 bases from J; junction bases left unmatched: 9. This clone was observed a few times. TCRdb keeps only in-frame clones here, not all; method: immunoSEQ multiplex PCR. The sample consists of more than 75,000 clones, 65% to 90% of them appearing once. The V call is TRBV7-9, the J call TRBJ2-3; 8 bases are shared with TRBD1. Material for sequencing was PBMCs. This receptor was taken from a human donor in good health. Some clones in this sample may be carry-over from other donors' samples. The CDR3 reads CASSATGGQRDTQYF. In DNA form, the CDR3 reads TGTGCCAGCAGCGCTACAGGGGGGCAGAGAGATACGCAGTATTTT. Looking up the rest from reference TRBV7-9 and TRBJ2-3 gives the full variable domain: DTGVSQNPRHKITKRGQNVTFRCDPISEHNRLYWYRQTLGQGPEFLTYFQNEAQLEKSRLLSDRFSAERPKGSFSTLEIQRTEQGDSAMYLCASSATGGQRDTQYFGPGTRLTVL.